This T cell receptor (beta chain) appears in the sequencing data of a study of shared clonotypes between healthy human individuals (dated by TCRdb to 2020 to 2021). In the study overall: Three men and a couple of women, aged 18 to 49 years, made up the cohort. Blood TCR repertoires of several healthy adults were deeply sequenced to estimate repertoire size and the extent of clonotype sharing between individuals. Libraries were prepared and TCR repertoires were sequenced by different laboratories using diverse techniques, in order to increase sequencing depth and limit assay-specific biases. Per donor, leukapheresis produced somewhere between about 0.94 and 9 billion PBMCs. For each donor, three plates each were used for CD4 naive and CD4 memory, two plates were used for CD8 naive, and one plate was used for CD8 memory. General findings and caveats noted by the study authors: Compared with non-shared clonotypes, the clonotypes found in all four sorted-subset donors had higher generation probabilities. Approximately 5% of naive CD4, 3.5% of naive CD8, 2.3% of memory CD4, and 0.35% to 0.5% of memory CD8 clonotypes were shared across a few donors. The small number of donors limited the genetic and exposure-history diversity represented. Rarefaction of sorted-subset datasets indicated incomplete sequencing despite the large sequencing depth. Pairwise subsampling indicated that sequencing depth was expected to affect the degree of clonotype sharing among donors. Only blood was sampled, and tissue TCR repertoires likely differ from those in blood. Estimated clonotype richness was generally larger for naive than for memory subsets.

For the CD8 naive samples, CD45RO-negative cells were positively selected for CCR7, yielding a CD45RA+CCR7+ population from which TemRA cells were excluded. Healthy HIV-negative adults with no recently reported acute infections or vaccinations were included as donors. All donors were Caucasian adults living in Nashville, Tennessee, USA. Blood was obtained by leukapheresis, after which PBMCs were separated by Ficoll-Histopaque density gradient centrifugation and cryopreserved in liquid nitrogen vapor phase. Analytical flow cytometry was used to check the purity and quantity of every magnetically sorted T cell population. From each sorted fraction, genomic DNA was isolated and quantified by UV absorbance on a Nanodrop 2000c. Using the deep immunoSEQ assay, TCR CDR3 regions were amplified from genomic DNA by multiplex PCR. Extracted genomic DNA from each cell subset was spread evenly across all wells of several immunoSEQ 96-well plates, with each plate serving as a replicate. For sorted subsets, about 200 ng genomic DNA, equal to about 30,000 T cell genomes, was loaded into each replicate PCR. The purified libraries were quantified using a Qubit 3.0 fluorometer, sized with a Bioanalyzer 2100, and then quantified again using the KAPA Library Quantification kit. Every immunoSEQ 96-well plate was sequenced on a separate single-read 150-cycle Illumina NextSeq 550 flow cell. In the source study's methods: Because the immunoSEQ output held only junctional sequences and lacked quality scores, the filtering could not match the filtering applied to full-length reads. Sequences were annotated with PyIR, a Python wrapper for IgBLAST v1.9, using IMGT germline references to assign V/J genes and CDR3. Reads were removed for weak V/J assignments (E-value above 1e-6), missing CDR3, stop codons, out-of-frame junctions, or ambiguous translated residues. A V3J clonotype was defined by an identical inferred V gene, J gene, and CDR3 amino acid sequence. To compute the percentage overlap between repertoires, the number of shared unique clonotypes was divided by the size of the smaller repertoire. Repertoire richness was assessed with RTK rarefaction, the Chao1 estimator, and Recon v2.1 estimates of unobserved clonotypes. Generation probabilities for all TCRbeta clonotypes obtained by the gDNA method from four donors were computed using OLGA. TCRdb limited this immuneACCESS table to in-frame rearrangements with V and J called. A share of clones is missing; checked studies link under half to unresolved V genes, and the rest is unexplained. V and J calls and clone size are given by that table; D and trimming were obtained from the DNA. This sample gives around 650,000 clones in total; approximately 96% of them show up just once. The ten biggest clones cover around 0.1% of the sample.

A note on this clone: It has no known antigen specificity. No much larger clonotype is one base removed from it; base qualities were not supplied.

V sheds 0 bases and J sheds 0 bases, leaving 6 bases between their ends. Per the germline V gene, SGHRS is the CDR1 and YFSETQ is the CDR2. Including cysteine and phenylalanine, the CDR3 has 15 amino acids. Only CDR3 DNA remains: 45 bases, in frame from the first base. This TCR derives from a woman in her 30s in good health. The rearrangement joined TRBV5-1 to TRBJ1-4; the D gene is not confidently resolved. Source material: naive CD8+ T cells sorted from blood. This specimen's cell subset or site label, per the study, means: CD45RA+CCR7+. The bases are TGCGCCAGCAGCTTGGACAGAACAACTAATGAAAAACTGTTTTTT. It codes for CASSLDRTTNEKLFF.